What follows is one TCR beta chain and its context. Profiling relied on immunoSEQ multiplex PCR, and the TCRdb table lists in-frame clones only, not all of them. Among around 250,000 clones listed, 85% to 90% were seen once. This record belongs to a study of blood T cell repertoires in COVID-19. Germline assignment: CDR1 GTSNPN and CDR2 SVGIG (reference sequence). The V and J ends lost 5 bases and 11 bases respectively, with 16 bases between them. The CDR3 is 13 residues long. Ages ranged from about 18 to 89 years, with residence in under 25 US areas. Donors were grouped by their self-reported clinical history. Recovery meant two consecutive negative NP/OP PCR tests, professional clearance, or resolved symptoms.

The chain uses TRBV30 and TRBJ1-6; D may be TRBD1 (5 bases). Sequenced material: PBMCs or T cells enriched from blood (not recorded which). This receptor was identified in a young man who had recovered from COVID-19. CDR3 DNA sequence: TGTGCCTGGCTCCTTGGGGAGGGGACACCCCTCCACTTT. Encoded protein: CAWLLGEGTPLHF.